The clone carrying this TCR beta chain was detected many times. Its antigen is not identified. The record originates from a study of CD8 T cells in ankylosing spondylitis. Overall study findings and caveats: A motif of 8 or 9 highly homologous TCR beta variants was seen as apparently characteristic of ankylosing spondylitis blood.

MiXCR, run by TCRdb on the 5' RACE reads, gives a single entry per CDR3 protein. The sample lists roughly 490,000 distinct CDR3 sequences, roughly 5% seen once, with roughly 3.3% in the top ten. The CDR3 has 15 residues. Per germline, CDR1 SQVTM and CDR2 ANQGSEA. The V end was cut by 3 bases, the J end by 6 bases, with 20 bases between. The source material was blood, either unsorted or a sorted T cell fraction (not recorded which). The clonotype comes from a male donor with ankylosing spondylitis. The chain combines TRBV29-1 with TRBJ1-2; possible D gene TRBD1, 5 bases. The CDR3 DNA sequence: TGCAGCGTTGAGGAGGAGGGCAGGGAGCGAGATGGCTACACCTTC. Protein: CSVEEEGRERDGYTF.